The 16 T cell receptor beta chains below were found in one sample sequenced in a study of human T cells and chemical hapten exposure (dated by TCRdb to the early 2020s). Per the publication, the time point label means: pre-sensitization, week 0. The meaning of the sample's treatment or condition label: therapeutic diphenylcyclopropenone sensitization with weekly scalp DPC. The library was built by means of RACE. The sample was run on a NextSeq 500. The public reads were reprocessed in TCRdb via fastp at Q25 and MiXCR, keeping in-frame beta chains. Entries that share a CDR3 protein sequence are merged under the most common genes and DNA. The sample table records roughly 81,000 distinct CDR3 sequences; 7.5% to 9.5% of these occur just once. The biggest ten clones account for 2.5% to 3% of the sample. The sequences come from whole blood, collected in connection with sensitization to the hapten diphenylcyclopropenone (DPC). The receptors derive from a man aged 40-55 years with alopecia areata. Some clones in this sample may be carry-over from other donors' samples.

This clonotype turned up a few times. The rearrangement uses TRBV11-2 and TRBJ2-7, with D possibly being TRBD1 or TRBD2 (7 bases each). CDR1 is SGHAT, CDR2 FQNNGV, per germline. Deletions cut 4 bases from V and 4 bases from J, with 20 bases between. The CDR3 runs 16 residues. The CDR3 reads CASSSRGGGHFYEQYF. CDR3 sequence (DNA): TGTGCCAGCAGCTCCAGGGGAGGGGGCCACTTTTACGAGCAGTACTTC. Supplemented by reference TRBV11-2 and TRBJ2-7, the full variable domain reads EAGVAQSPRYKIIEKRQSVAFWCNPISGHATLYWYQQILGQGPKLLIQFQNNGVVDDSQLPKDRFSAERLKGVDSTLKIQPAKLEDSAVYLCASSSRGGGHFYEQYFGPGTRLTVT.

The genes are TRBV12-3 or TRBV12-4 and TRBJ1-6; TRBD1 matches 7 bases. The CDR3 has 15 amino acids. J lost 7 bases, V lost 3 bases, and 6 bases had no gene match. CDR3 amino acids: CASSFGTVLNSPLHF. CDR3 DNA sequence: TGTGCCAGCAGTTTTGGGACAGTCCTAAATTCACCCCTCCACTTT.

This clonotype was seen ten or more times. The chain couples TRBV6-4 to TRBJ1-6; D might be TRBD1 (5 bases). Trimming cost V 3 bases and J 7 bases, with 13 bases left between them. The CDR3 has 15 amino acids. The germline CDR1 and CDR2 sequences are MRHNA and SNTAGT. The CDR3 reads CASSEGFRANSPLHF. CDR3 DNA: TGTGCCAGCAGTGAAGGGTTCAGGGCCAATTCACCCCTCCACTTT.

The rearrangement uses TRBV24-1 and TRBJ2-7; D might be TRBD1 (6 bases). Per germline, CDR1 KGHDR and CDR2 SFDVKD. The CDR3 is 12 amino acids. Deletions cut 2 bases from V and 6 bases from J, with 7 bases between. The CDR3 DNA reads TGTGCCACCAGTGATTCAGGGGCCGAGCAGTACGTC. This codes for CATSDSGAEQYV.

This clonotype has a handful of counts. The CDR3 region is CASSLIILALGGYTF. In DNA form, the CDR3 reads TGTGCCAGCAGCTTAATTATCCTGGCGTTGGGTGGCTACACCTTC. V and J are TRBV7-8 and TRBJ1-2; no reliable D call. Germline V gene sequence: CDR1 SGHVS, CDR2 FQNEAQ. The CDR3 sequence is 15 residues long. Trimming left V 2 bases short and J 7 bases short, with 17 bases between.

This clonotype was seen more than once but under ten times. The chain has TRBV6-2 or TRBV6-3 and TRBJ1-1; the match to TRBD1 covers 7 bases. The germline V gene has CDR1 MNHEY and CDR2 SVGEGT. This CDR3 spans 13 amino acids. V trimming: 8 bases; J trimming: 8 bases; junction bases outside the gene matches: 11. The CDR3 sequence is CASRQGVELEAFF. Here the CDR3 DNA reads TGTGCCAGCCGGCAGGGGGTTGAACTGGAAGCTTTCTTT.

The chain combines TRBV28 with TRBJ2-5; D not certain. CDR3 length: 14 residues. Trimming removed 1 base at V and 1 base at J, with 7 bases between. The germline V gene encodes CDR1 MDHEN and CDR2 SYDVKM. CDR3 sequence: CASSLSSSQETQYF. The CDR3 DNA follows: TGTGCCAGCAGTTTATCGAGCAGCCAAGAGACCCAGTACTTC.

Details on this clonotype: One end of the junction does not line up with germline, which may come from a read error. The chain couples TRBV27 to TRBJ1-6, with a weak D call TRBD1 (6 bases). The CDR3 length is 17 residues. Germline lookup yields CDR1 MNHEY and CDR2 SMNVEV (reference sequence). The CDR3 bases are TGTGCCAGCAGTTTATCGGTCTGGGGGGGCGCAGGTTCACACCTCCACTTT. It encodes CASSLSVWGGAGSHLHF.

This clonotype was seen a few times. The J gene is TRBJ2-1, the V gene TRBV28; possibly TRBD1 for D (5 bases). CDR1 and CDR2 (germline): MDHEN, SYDVKM. The germline V and J ends were trimmed by 4 bases and 6 bases, with 10 bases remaining between them. CDR3 length: 13 residues. CDR3 coding DNA: TGTGCCAGCAGTTCGACAGTTCTCAATGAGCAGTTCTTC. Translating gives CASSSTVLNEQFF.

The sample holds many counts of this clonotype. A junction boundary mismatches the germline segment, possibly from a read error. This chain joins TRBV5-1 and TRBJ2-5; D is ambiguous. The germline V gene has CDR1 SGHRS and CDR2 YFSETQ. The CDR3 sequence is 11 residues long. The CDR3 nucleotides are TGTGCCAGCAGCTTCCAAGAGACCCAGTACTTC. This sequence encodes CASSFQETQYF.

This clonotype was observed a handful of times. The V and J genes are TRBV4-3 and TRBJ2-3; 14 bases are shared with TRBD2. Germline values: CDR1 LGHNA, CDR2 YSLEER. J gave up 1 base and V 1 base, and 10 bases lay outside the gene matches. The length of the CDR3 is 20 residues. The CDR3: CASSQVRTSGRKTGTDTQYF. DNA for the CDR3: TGCGCCAGCAGCCAAGTCCGGACTAGCGGGAGGAAAACTGGCACAGATACGCAGTATTTT.

This clonotype was recorded at least ten times. The rearrangement joins TRBV7-2 to TRBJ1-5, with 7 bases fitting TRBD1. The trim removed 4 bases at V and 2 bases at J, leaving 5 bases unmatched. The CDR3 sequence is 15 residues long. In germline, CDR1 is SGHTA, CDR2 FQGNSA. In DNA, the CDR3 is TGTGCCAGCAGCTCGTCCGGGACAGGCAATCAGCCCCAGCATTTT. Protein sequence: CASSSSGTGNQPQHF. Combining the CDR3 with reference TRBV7-2 and TRBJ1-5 gives the whole variable domain GAGVSQSPSNKVTEKGKDVELRCDPISGHTALYWYRQSLGQGLEFLIYFQGNSAPDKSGLPSDRFSAERTGGSVSTLTIQRTQQEDSAVYLCASSSSGTGNQPQHFGDGTRLSIL.

This clonotype was recorded many times. The rearrangement joins TRBV6-2 or TRBV6-3 to TRBJ2-4; 14 bases map to TRBD2. The V and J ends lost 4 bases and 9 bases, in that order; junction bases with no gene match: 14. The germline gives CDR1 MNHEY, CDR2 SVGEGT. This CDR3 contains 18 residues. The chain's CDR3 is CASSSPTGLAGGFGIQYF. CDR3 DNA: TGTGCCAGCAGTTCCCCGACCGGACTAGCGGGAGGATTTGGCATTCAGTACTTC.

This clonotype was detected many times. V is TRBV20-1 and J is TRBJ2-1; D unresolved. Germline CDR1 and CDR2: DFQATT and SNEGSKA (reference sequence). The CDR3 length is 11 residues. Trimming removed 5 bases at V and 6 bases at J, with 8 bases between. The chain's CDR3 is CSAPRSNEQFF. The CDR3, as DNA: TGCAGTGCTCCACGGAGCAATGAGCAGTTCTTC.

The count of this clonotype is one. The chain recombines TRBV12-3 or TRBV12-4 with TRBJ1-6; D is perhaps TRBD1 (5 bases). With 8 bases removed from V and 11 bases from J, the gap between germline ends came to 16 bases. The CDR3 runs to 13 residues. The CDR3 DNA reads TGTGCCAGCCAAGGGGCAGCCGGTCCACCCCTCCACTTT. This encodes CASQGAAGPPLHF.

This chain uses TRBV7-8 with TRBJ2-7; 7 bases align to TRBD2. The junction had 9 bases not matched to a gene; V was cut back by 5 bases and J by 2 bases. The V gene's germline CDR1 is SGHVS and CDR2 FQNEAQ. The CDR3 consists of 15 residues. The CDR3 sequence: CASSLRDYLTYEQYF. CDR3 sequence (DNA): TGTGCCAGCAGCCTGCGGGACTACCTAACCTACGAGCAGTACTTC.